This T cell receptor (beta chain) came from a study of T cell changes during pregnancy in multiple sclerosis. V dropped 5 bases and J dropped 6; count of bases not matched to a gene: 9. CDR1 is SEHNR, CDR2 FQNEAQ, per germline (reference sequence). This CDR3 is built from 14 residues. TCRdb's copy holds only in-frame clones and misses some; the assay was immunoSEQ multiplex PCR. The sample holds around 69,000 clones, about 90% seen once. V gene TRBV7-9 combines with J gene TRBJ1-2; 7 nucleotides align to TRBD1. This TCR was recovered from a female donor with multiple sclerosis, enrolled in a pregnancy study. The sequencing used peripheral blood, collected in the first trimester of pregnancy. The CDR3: CASSPTGPSDGYTF. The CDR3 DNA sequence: TGTGCCAGCAGCCCGACAGGGCCTTCCGATGGCTACACCTTC.